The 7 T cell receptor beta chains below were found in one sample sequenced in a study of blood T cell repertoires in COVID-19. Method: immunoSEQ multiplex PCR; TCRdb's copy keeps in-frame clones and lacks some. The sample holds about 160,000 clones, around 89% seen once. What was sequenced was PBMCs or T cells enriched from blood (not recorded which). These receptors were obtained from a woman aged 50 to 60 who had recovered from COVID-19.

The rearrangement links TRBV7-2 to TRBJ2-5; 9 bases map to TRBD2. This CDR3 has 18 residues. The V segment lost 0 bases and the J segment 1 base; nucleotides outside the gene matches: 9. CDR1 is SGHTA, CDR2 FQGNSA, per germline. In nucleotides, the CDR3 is TGTGCCAGCAGCTTAGCTCCGTTTCGACTAGCGGCCCAAGAGACCCAGTACTTC. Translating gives CASSLAPFRLAAQETQYF.

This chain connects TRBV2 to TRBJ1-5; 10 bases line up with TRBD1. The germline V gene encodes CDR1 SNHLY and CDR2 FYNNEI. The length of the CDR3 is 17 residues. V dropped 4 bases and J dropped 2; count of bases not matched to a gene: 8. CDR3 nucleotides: TGTGCCAGCAGTGTAGACAGGGGGCGAAGGGGCAATCAGCCCCAGCATTTT. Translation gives CASSVDRGRRGNQPQHF. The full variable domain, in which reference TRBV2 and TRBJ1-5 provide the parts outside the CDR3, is EPEVTQTPSHQVTQMGQEVILRCVPISNHLYFYWYRQILGQKVEFLVSFYNNEISEKSEIFDDQFSVERPDGSNFTLKIRSTKLEDSAMYFCASSVDRGRRGNQPQHFGDGTRLSIL.

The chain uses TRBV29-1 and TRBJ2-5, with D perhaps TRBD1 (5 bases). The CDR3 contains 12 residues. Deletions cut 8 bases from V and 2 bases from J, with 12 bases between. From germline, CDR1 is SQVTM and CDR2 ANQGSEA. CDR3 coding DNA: TGCAGCACCGGAACAGGTCAAGAGACCCAGTACTTC. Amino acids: CSTGTGQETQYF.

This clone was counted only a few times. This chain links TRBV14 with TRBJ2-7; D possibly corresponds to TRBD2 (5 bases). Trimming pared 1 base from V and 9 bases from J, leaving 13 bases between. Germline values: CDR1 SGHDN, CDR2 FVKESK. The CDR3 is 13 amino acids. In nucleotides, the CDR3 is TGTGCCAGCAGCCAAGCCAGAGCGGACGCGCAGTACTTC. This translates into CASSQARADAQYF.

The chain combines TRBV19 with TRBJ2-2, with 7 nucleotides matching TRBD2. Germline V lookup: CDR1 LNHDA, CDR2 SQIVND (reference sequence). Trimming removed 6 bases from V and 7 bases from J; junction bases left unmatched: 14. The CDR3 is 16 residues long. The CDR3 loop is CASSQKTLAGDGELFF. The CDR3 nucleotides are TGTGCCAGTAGCCAAAAGACACTGGCGGGAGACGGGGAGCTGTTTTTT.

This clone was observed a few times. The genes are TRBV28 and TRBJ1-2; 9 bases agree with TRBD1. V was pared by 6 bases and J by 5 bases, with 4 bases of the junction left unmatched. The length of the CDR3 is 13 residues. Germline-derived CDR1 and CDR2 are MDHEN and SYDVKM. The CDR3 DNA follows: TGTGCCAGCAGACGACAGGGGGAATATGGCTACACCTTC. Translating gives CASRRQGEYGYTF.

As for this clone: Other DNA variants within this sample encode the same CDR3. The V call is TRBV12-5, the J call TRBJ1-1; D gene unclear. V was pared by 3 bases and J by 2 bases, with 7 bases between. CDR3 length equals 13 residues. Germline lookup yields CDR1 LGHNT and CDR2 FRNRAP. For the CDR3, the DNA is TGTGCTAGTGGTTTAGGAGTAAACACTGAAGCTTTCTTT. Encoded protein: CASGLGVNTEAFF.